This TCR beta chain derives from a study of cytomegalovirus exposure and HLA in healthy donors. About the research overall: A later analysis reported the 130 or so validation repertoires used the same platform as the approximately 660 first-cohort repertoires.

Repertoires were generated with immunoSEQ multiplex PCR, while TCRdb's copy carries only in-frame clones and drops some. The data show around 86,000 clones, around 93% seen once. The donors were in the approximately 120-subject validation cohort; that cohort was separate from the approximately 700-subject first cohort. Germline V gives CDR1 GTSNPN, CDR2 SVGIG (reference sequence). V lost 2 bases, J lost 8 bases, and 9 bases stayed unmatched. CDR3 length: 15 amino acids. The sample was PBMCs. The genes are TRBV30 and TRBJ1-4, with TRBD1 matching over 9 bases. This TCR was recovered from a woman in her twenties or thirties in good health and CMV-seropositive. The CDR3 DNA reads as TGTGCCTGGAGTCTCCGGACAGGGGACTACGAAAAACTGTTTTTT. Translation gives CAWSLRTGDYEKLFF.